The entry that follows covers one T cell receptor (beta chain) sequence. The CDR3 sequence is 13 residues long. The V and J ends lost 4 bases and 10 bases respectively, with 16 bases between them. Germline lookup yields CDR1 KGHSH and CDR2 LQKENI. This sample is drawn from a study of response to subunit inactivated influenza vaccine. Via MiXCR, TCRdb re-called the RT-PCR reads, giving one row per CDR3 protein. This sample has some 540,000 distinct CDR3 sequences, with approximately 20% found just once. This same sample was also part of a study on T cells expressing NK-cell markers. This second report adds: It was by 5'RACE template switching with UMIs that TCR beta cDNA was made. CD3+CD56+NKG2C+, CD3+CD56+NKG2C- and CD3+CD56-NKG2C+ T cells, once sorted, supplied the TCR beta repertoires. An anti-gamma-delta TCR antibody was added in several experiments. It restricted sorting to alpha-beta TCR-expressing T cells. The same clonotypes also predominated in the CD3+CD56-NKG2C+ fraction of several donors.

The TCR sequence derives from a man in his fifties or sixties who received an inactivated influenza vaccine. The chain links TRBV18 to TRBJ2-5, with D perhaps matching TRBD1 (6 bases). The material sequenced was CD4+ T cells sorted from PBMCs, taken about 13 days after vaccination. CDR3 in amino acids: CASSQNREEGQYF. As DNA, the CDR3 is TGTGCCAGCTCACAGAACAGGGAAGAAGGCCAGTACTTC. Complete variable domain (other parts from reference TRBV18 and TRBJ2-5): NAGVMQNPRHLVRRRGQEARLRCSPMKGHSHVYWYRQLPEEGLKFMVYLQKENIIDESGMPKERFSAEFPKEGPSILRIQQVVRGDSAAYFCASSQNREEGQYFGPGTRLLVL.